This T cell receptor (beta chain) was retrieved from a study of T cell repertoires in cytomegalovirus infection. Study details: HLA-B-restricted CMV epitopes that are well studied were used alongside recently identified HLA-C-restricted ones. CMV infection plus the matching HLA type was flagged by public TCR beta signatures. General study results and limits: Across the ex vivo response, the dominant clonotypes were HLA-C-restricted CMV-specific TCR beta clonotypes.

TCRdb re-analysed the reads in MiXCR, keeping a single row per CDR3 protein. This table holds some 800,000 distinct CDR3 sequences, about 33% found once. This CDR3 contains 16 residues. Trimming cost V 5 bases and J 8 bases; bases outside gene matches: 12. Germline CDR1 is SGHVT and CDR2 is SQSDAQ. Remarks on this clonotype: Its cognate antigen is unknown. Since a much larger clone is just one base distant, this may be a read error.

Material: cultured CD8+ T cells from PBMCs, obtained from culture after CMV antigen stimulation. The gene calls are TRBV7-4 and TRBJ2-1; 10 bases are a match to TRBD2. The receptor's source is a human donor in good health (CMV status not recorded). Some clones in this sample may be carry-over from other donors' samples. Here the CDR3 reads CASSGVKRGGPDEQFF. The CDR3 nucleotides read TGTGCCAGCAGCGGGGTGAAGCGGGGGGGCCCGGATGAGCAGTTCTTC.